Presented here are 27 T cell receptor beta chains from one specimen sequenced in a study of PD-1 blockade in classical Hodgkin lymphoma. The table came from immunoSEQ multiplex PCR; TCRdb's copy has only in-frame clones and leaves some out. Altogether about 40,000 clones are present, approximately 80% being singletons, with the ten largest covering roughly 11%. No patient escaped relapse after autologous stem cell transplantation, and brentuximab vedotin exposure varied. Sequenced here: peripheral blood mononuclear cells (PBMCs), sampled at baseline. The receptors shown here come from a human donor with classical Hodgkin lymphoma.

The rearrangement joins TRBV19 to TRBJ1-5, with D uncertain. The ends were cut back, 2 bases at V and 5 bases at J, with 13 bases in the middle. Germline loops: CDR1 LNHDA, CDR2 SQIVND (reference sequence). The CDR3 runs to 15 residues. CDR3 region: CASSILSAGHQPQHF. CDR3 in DNA: TGTGCCAGTAGTATACTCTCGGCTGGGCATCAGCCCCAGCATTTT.

This clone was seen at least ten times. CDR3 sequence: CASQRYGEQFF. The DNA for the CDR3 is TGTGCCAGTCAACGTTACGGTGAGCAGTTCTTC. The genes are TRBV27 and TRBJ2-1; D gene unclear. Trimming took off 9 bases at V and 9 bases at J, with 12 bases between the two ends. The CDR3 has 11 residues. Germline CDR1 reads MNHEY; CDR2 reads SMNVEV (reference sequence).

The chain couples TRBV14 to TRBJ1-2; D gene ambiguous. CDR1 and CDR2 (germline): SGHDN, FVKESK. Trimming removed 1 base from V and 4 bases from J, with 16 bases in between. The CDR3 length is 16 residues. The CDR3 coding sequence is TGTGCCAGCAGCCAAGTTTGGGCCGCGGGTGGCTATGGCTACACCTTC. It yields the protein CASSQVWAAGGYGYTF.

The V gene is TRBV19, the J gene TRBJ1-5, with 9 bases matching TRBD1. Germline-derived CDR1 and CDR2 are LNHDA and SQIVND (reference sequence). The V segment lost 3 bases and the J segment 5 bases; nucleotides outside the gene matches: 8. This CDR3 has 16 amino acids. CDR3 bases: TGTGCCAGTAGTATTTCCGGGACAGGGATGCATCAGCCCCAGCATTTT. Its translation is CASSISGTGMHQPQHF.

This clone was observed a single time. The chain has TRBV2 and TRBJ1-3; the match to TRBD1 covers 7 bases. From germline, CDR1 is SNHLY and CDR2 FYNNEI. CDR3 length: 16 residues. V lost 5 bases and J lost 0; bases outside the gene matches: 7. The CDR3 bases are TGTGCCAGCAGTCGGGACAGTCACATCTCTGGAAACACCATATATTTT. It encodes CASSRDSHISGNTIYF.

The chain uses TRBV18 and TRBJ1-1; D gene ambiguous. The V and J ends lost 2 bases and 10 bases respectively, with 14 bases between them. Germline CDR1 KGHSH, CDR2 LQKENI. The CDR3 sequence is 13 residues long. DNA of the CDR3: TGTGCCAGCTCACCAACGGGTTTTGAGGGAGCTTTCTTT. Its protein product is CASSPTGFEGAFF.

The J gene is TRBJ2-7, the V gene TRBV15; possible D gene TRBD2, 5 bases. The CDR3 has 13 amino acids. V lost 0 bases and J 3 bases, leaving 6 bases between the germline ends. Germline assignment: CDR1 LNHNV and CDR2 YYDKDF (reference sequence). CDR3 sequence: CATSREEGYEQYF. The CDR3 coding sequence is TGTGCCACCAGCAGAGAAGAGGGCTACGAGCAGTACTTC. Together with reference TRBV15 and TRBJ2-7, the CDR3 gives the full variable domain: DAMVIQNPRYQVTQFGKPVTLSCSQTLNHNVMYWYQQKSSQAPKLLFHYYDKDFNNEADTPDNFQSRRPNTSFCFLDIRSPGLGDTAMYLCATSREEGYEQYFGPGTRLTVT.

This chain connects TRBV6-1 to TRBJ2-4; 8 bases map to TRBD2. The V and J ends lost 2 bases and 0 bases, in that order; junction bases with no gene match: 12. CDR1 and CDR2 from the germline V gene are MNHNS and SASEGT. CDR3 length equals 19 residues. In DNA form, the CDR3 reads TGTGCCAGCAGTGAAAGCCATAGCGGGGCGCCAGAAGCCAAAAACATTCAGTACTTC. Its translation is CASSESHSGAPEAKNIQYF.

V usage is TRBV7-3 and J usage is TRBJ1-1; weak D call: TRBD1 (5 bases). The CDR3 covers 14 residues. The V end lost 2 bases, the J end lost 1 base, and 8 bases lay between the germline ends. Germline CDR1 reads SGHTA; CDR2 reads FQGTGA. The CDR3 nucleotides are TGTGCCAGCAGCTTAGAAGACAGGAACACTGAAGCTTTCTTT. Translating gives CASSLEDRNTEAFF.

This chain links TRBV2 with TRBJ1-2, with D uncertain. Trimming removed 3 bases at V and 4 bases at J, with 12 bases between. Germline V gene lookup returns CDR1 SNHLY and CDR2 FYNNEI. The CDR3 contains 14 residues. DNA for the CDR3: TGTGCCAGCAGTGATGGGGTCCGGGGCTATGGCTACACCTTC. This sequence encodes CASSDGVRGYGYTF.

In its sample, this clone was seen once. CDR3 in DNA: TGCGCCAGCAGCCAAGGCGAACTAGCGGATGGCACAGATACGCAGTATTTT. This codes for CASSQGELADGTDTQYF. The V gene is TRBV4-3, the J gene TRBJ2-3, with 8 bases fitting TRBD2. From germline, CDR1 is LGHNA and CDR2 YSLEER. V trimming: 1 base; J trimming: 1 base; junction bases outside the gene matches: 7. The CDR3 covers 17 residues.

The chain joins TRBV9 to TRBJ2-3; TRBD2 matches 12 bases. The ends lost 0 bases at V and 3 bases at J; junction bases unmatched: 8. The germline gives CDR1 SGDLS, CDR2 YYNGEE. This CDR3 spans 18 amino acids. For the CDR3, the DNA is TGTGCCAGCAGCGTAGATCTAGCGGGAGGGAGAGGGACAGATACGCAGTATTTT. Encoded protein: CASSVDLAGGRGTDTQYF.

The CDR3, as DNA: TGTGCCAGCAGTGAAGTCGGGACAGGGACCTACGAGCAGTACTTC. It encodes CASSEVGTGTYEQYF. The chain recombines TRBV6-1 with TRBJ2-7, with 9 bases that match TRBD1. This CDR3 has 15 residues. V lost 1 base to trimming and J lost 2 bases; unmatched junction nucleotides: 3. From germline, CDR1 is MNHNS and CDR2 SASEGT.

J is TRBJ2-3 and V is TRBV13, with TRBD2 as a possible D gene (5 bases). Trimming removed 5 bases at V and 4 bases at J, with 10 bases between. The CDR3 totals 13 residues. The V gene's germline CDR1 is PRHDT and CDR2 FYEKMQ (reference sequence). The CDR3 reads CASSLGNADTQYF. The DNA of the CDR3 is TGTGCCAGCAGCCTCGGGAACGCAGATACGCAGTATTTT.

The gene calls are TRBV2 and TRBJ1-4; D uncertain. This CDR3 is 14 amino acids long. V was clipped by 4 bases and J by 8 bases, with 14 bases between them. Germline V gene data show CDR1 as SNHLY and CDR2 as FYNNEI. The CDR3 nucleotides read TGTGCCAGCAGTGTAACACCGGGTTGGGAAAAACTGTTTTTT. It is translated as CASSVTPGWEKLFF.

This clone has a single count. J is TRBJ1-5 and V is TRBV7-6; no definite D call. V dropped 5 bases and J dropped 3 bases, with 23 bases sitting between them. The CDR3 totals 18 residues. Germline loops: CDR1 SGHVS, CDR2 FNYEAQ. CDR3 region: CASSPHPTSKGDNQPQHF. The CDR3 DNA follows: TGTGCCAGCAGCCCTCACCCCACTTCTAAGGGAGACAATCAGCCCCAGCATTTT.

This chain joins TRBV5-1 and TRBJ2-7; tentatively, D is TRBD1 or TRBD2 (5 bases each). This CDR3 has 14 amino acids. Germline lookup yields CDR1 SGHRS and CDR2 YFSETQ. The V gene lost 0 bases and the J gene lost 6 bases, with 13 bases spanning the gap. CDR3 in amino acids: CASSLGGIGSEQYF. The CDR3 DNA reads TGCGCCAGCAGCTTGGGGGGGATAGGTAGCGAGCAGTACTTC.

This clone has just a few counts. This chain links TRBV11-3 with TRBJ1-2; D may be TRBD1 (5 bases). Trimming removed 8 bases at V and 8 bases at J, with 15 bases between. This CDR3 has 12 residues. Germline CDR1 SGHNT, CDR2 YENEEA. DNA for the CDR3: TGTGCCAGCCATGGCAGGGAGGAGGGCTACACCTTC. Residues: CASHGREEGYTF.

The chain uses TRBV9 and TRBJ2-1; D uncertain. Trimming left V 0 bases short and J 5 bases short, with 0 bases between. Germline CDR1 and CDR2: SGDLS and YYNGEE. This CDR3 has 11 residues. The CDR3 DNA is TGTGCCAGCAGCGTAGACAATGAGCAGTTCTTC. Amino acids: CASSVDNEQFF.

The chain carries TRBV27 and TRBJ2-7; D possibly uses TRBD1 or TRBD2 (6 bases each). V was trimmed by 0 bases and J by 5 bases, leaving 17 bases between them. The germline gives CDR1 MNHEY, CDR2 SMNVEV (reference sequence). CDR3 length equals 16 residues. The CDR3 DNA is TGTGCCAGCAGTTTATCAGGGCAGGGGAGGTTCCACGAGCAGTACTTC. Translating it yields CASSLSGQGRFHEQYF.

The V call is TRBV28, the J call TRBJ1-5; maybe TRBD1 (5 bases). Looked up from germline, CDR1 is MDHEN and CDR2 is SYDVKM. The V end was cut by 5 bases, the J end by 5 bases, with 13 bases between. CDR3 length: 14 residues. The CDR3: CASSTNGAYQPQHF. In nucleotides, the CDR3 is TGTGCCAGCAGTACCAACGGGGCCTATCAGCCCCAGCATTTT.

This clone has only a few counts. The chain has TRBV6-1 and TRBJ2-7, with D tentatively TRBD2 (5 bases). Germline V gives CDR1 MNHNS, CDR2 SASEGT. This CDR3 region has 15 residues. Between the trimmed V and J ends, which lost 1 base and 2 bases, there was a span of 12 bases. CDR3 in amino acids: CASSEDAGAPYEQYF. The CDR3 DNA sequence: TGTGCCAGCAGTGAAGACGCGGGTGCCCCCTACGAGCAGTACTTC.

This sequence joins TRBV9 and TRBJ2-1, with D tentatively TRBD2 (6 bases). The germline CDR1 and CDR2 sequences are SGDLS and YYNGEE. This CDR3 comprises 14 residues. V lost 0 bases and J 4 bases, leaving 8 bases between the germline ends. The chain's CDR3 is CASSVGDFYNEQFF. The CDR3 nucleotides read TGTGCCAGCAGCGTAGGGGACTTTTACAATGAGCAGTTCTTC. Variable domain in full (rest from reference TRBV9 and TRBJ2-1): DSGVTQTPKHLITATGQRVTLRCSPRSGDLSVYWYQQSLDQGLQFLIQYYNGEERAKGNILERFSAQQFPDLHSELNLSSLELGDSALYFCASSVGDFYNEQFFGPGTRLTVL.

The CDR3 reads CASRGGGANEKLFF. CDR3 sequence (DNA): TGTGCCAGCCGCGGCGGAGGGGCTAATGAAAAACTGTTTTTT. The gene calls are TRBV28 and TRBJ1-4; TRBD1 might be the D (5 bases). The germline gives CDR1 MDHEN, CDR2 SYDVKM. Trimming pared 8 bases from V and 3 bases from J, leaving 13 bases between. This CDR3 spans 14 amino acids.

Worth noting for this clone: At one boundary the junction diverges from the germline segment, which might be a read error. V usage is TRBV28 and J usage is TRBJ2-1; tentative D call: TRBD1 (6 bases). This CDR3 has 11 residues. The V gene's germline CDR1 is MDHEN and CDR2 SYDVKM. Here the CDR3 reads CASRGADSQIF. The CDR3 DNA follows: TGTGCCAGCAGGGGAGCGGACAGTCAGATCTTC.

The rearrangement uses TRBV28 and TRBJ2-1; 8 bases are a match to TRBD1. Looked up from germline, CDR1 is MDHEN and CDR2 is SYDVKM. The CDR3 consists of 15 residues. J was trimmed by 0 bases and V by 4 bases; bases with no gene match: 2. The CDR3 sequence: CASSWTGSSYNEQFF. The CDR3 bases are TGTGCCAGCAGTTGGACAGGGAGCTCCTACAATGAGCAGTTCTTC.

This clone was counted only a few times. The chain employs TRBV6-5 and TRBJ2-7; the D gene is possibly TRBD2 (5 bases). The V gene's germline CDR1 is MNHEY and CDR2 SVGAGI. The CDR3 is made up of 12 amino acids. The V end lost 5 bases, the J end lost 8 bases, and 13 bases lay between the germline ends. CDR3 DNA sequence: TGTGCCAGCAGTACTAGACGCCTTAAGCAGTACTTC. It yields the protein CASSTRRLKQYF.